This T cell receptor (beta chain) comes out of a study of T cells in localized non-small cell lung cancer. The protocol was immunoSEQ multiplex PCR, while the TCRdb copy is restricted to in-frame clones and leaves out a portion. Of some 82,000 clones listed, less than 85% are singletons. The germline V and J ends were trimmed by 0 bases and 0 bases, with 13 bases remaining between them. Germline CDR1 is SGHRS and CDR2 is YFSETQ. The CDR3 runs to 16 residues. With respect to this clone: What it recognizes is unknown.

Overall study findings and caveats: Researchers found a median around 50 of the top 100 tumor clones in adjacent lung. Prolonged overall survival went with higher T cell density in the blood.

Sequenced here: PBMCs, sampled before any cancer treatment. The rearrangement joins TRBV5-1 to TRBJ2-7; D may match TRBD1 or TRBD2 (5 bases each). The clonotype comes from a man between 40 and 75 years old with stage II squamous cell lung carcinoma. The CDR3 sequence is CASSLVAGTASYEQYF. The CDR3 DNA reads as TGCGCCAGCAGCTTGGTAGCAGGGACGGCCTCCTACGAGCAGTACTTC.